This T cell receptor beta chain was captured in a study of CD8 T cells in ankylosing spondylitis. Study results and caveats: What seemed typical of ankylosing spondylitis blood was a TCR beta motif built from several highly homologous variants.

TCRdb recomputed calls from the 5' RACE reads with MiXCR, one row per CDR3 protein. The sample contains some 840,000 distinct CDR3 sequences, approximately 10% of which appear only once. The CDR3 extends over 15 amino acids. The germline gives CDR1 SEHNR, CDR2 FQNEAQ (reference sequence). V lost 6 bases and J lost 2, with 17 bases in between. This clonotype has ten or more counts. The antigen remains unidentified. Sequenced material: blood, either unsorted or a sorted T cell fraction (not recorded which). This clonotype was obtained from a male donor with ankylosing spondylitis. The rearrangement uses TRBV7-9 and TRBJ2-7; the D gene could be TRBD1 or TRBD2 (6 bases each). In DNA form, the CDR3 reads TGTGCCAGCAGTTCGGCCCGGGGGCACCCCTACGAGCAGTACTTC. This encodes CASSSARGHPYEQYF.